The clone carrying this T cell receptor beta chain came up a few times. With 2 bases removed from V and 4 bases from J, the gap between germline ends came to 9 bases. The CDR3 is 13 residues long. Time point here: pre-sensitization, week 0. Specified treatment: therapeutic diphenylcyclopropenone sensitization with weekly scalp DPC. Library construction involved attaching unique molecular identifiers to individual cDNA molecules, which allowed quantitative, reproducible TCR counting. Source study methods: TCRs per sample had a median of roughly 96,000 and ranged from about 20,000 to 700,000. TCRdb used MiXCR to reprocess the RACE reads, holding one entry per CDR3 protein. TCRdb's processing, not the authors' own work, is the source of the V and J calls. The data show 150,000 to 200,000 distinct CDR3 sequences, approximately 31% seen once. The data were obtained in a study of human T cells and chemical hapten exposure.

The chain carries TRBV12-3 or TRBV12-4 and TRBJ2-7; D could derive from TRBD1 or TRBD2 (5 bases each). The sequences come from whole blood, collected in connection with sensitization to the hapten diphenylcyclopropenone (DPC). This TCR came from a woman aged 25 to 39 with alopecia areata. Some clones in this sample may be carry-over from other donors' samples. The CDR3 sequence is CASSLRDRYEQYF. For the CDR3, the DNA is TGTGCCAGCAGTTTAAGGGACCGTTACGAGCAGTACTTC.